This T cell receptor beta chain is drawn from a study of control samples from healthy donors and cancer patients. Germline CDR1 is WNHNN and CDR2 is SYGVQD (reference sequence). This CDR3 spans 16 amino acids. Trimming removed 6 bases from V and 1 base from J; junction bases left unmatched: 10. Profiling relied on immunoSEQ multiplex PCR, and the TCRdb table lists in-frame clones only, not all of them. The sample includes about 92,000 clones, around 80% of them seen just once. This clone showed up just a few times. Sequences were obtained from blood. The chain recombines TRBV10-1 with TRBJ2-5, with 8 bases identical to TRBD2. This clonotype originated in a woman aged 55-69 years in good health. The CDR3: CASSPGLELLQETQYF. The CDR3 nucleotides read TGCGCCAGCAGCCCGGGACTAGAACTTCTCCAAGAGACCCAGTACTTC.